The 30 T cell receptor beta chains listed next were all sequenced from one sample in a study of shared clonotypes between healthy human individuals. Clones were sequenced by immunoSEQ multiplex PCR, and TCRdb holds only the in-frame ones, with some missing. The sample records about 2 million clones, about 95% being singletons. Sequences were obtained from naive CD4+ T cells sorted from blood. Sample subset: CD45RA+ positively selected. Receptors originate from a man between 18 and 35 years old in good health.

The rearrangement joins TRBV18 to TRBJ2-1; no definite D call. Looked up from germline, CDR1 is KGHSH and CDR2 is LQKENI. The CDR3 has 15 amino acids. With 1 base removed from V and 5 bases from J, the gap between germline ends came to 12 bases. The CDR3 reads CASSPQFVTDNEQFF. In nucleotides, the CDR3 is TGTGCCAGCTCACCACAGTTCGTTACGGACAATGAGCAGTTCTTC. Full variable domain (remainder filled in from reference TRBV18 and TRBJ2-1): NAGVMQNPRHLVRRRGQEARLRCSPMKGHSHVYWYRQLPEEGLKFMVYLQKENIIDESGMPKERFSAEFPKEGPSILRIQQVVRGDSAAYFCASSPQFVTDNEQFFGPGTRLTVL.

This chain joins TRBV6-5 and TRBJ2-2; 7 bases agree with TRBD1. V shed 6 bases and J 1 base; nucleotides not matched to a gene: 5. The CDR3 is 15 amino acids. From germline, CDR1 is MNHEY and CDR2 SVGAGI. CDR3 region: CASRPGTVNTGELFF. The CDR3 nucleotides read TGTGCCAGCAGGCCCGGGACAGTGAACACCGGGGAGCTGTTTTTT.

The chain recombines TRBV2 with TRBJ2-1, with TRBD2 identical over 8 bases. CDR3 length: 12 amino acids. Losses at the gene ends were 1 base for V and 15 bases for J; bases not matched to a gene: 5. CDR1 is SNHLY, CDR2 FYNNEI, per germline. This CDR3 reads CASSEGASGRFF. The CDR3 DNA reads TGTGCCAGCAGTGAAGGGGCTAGCGGGCGGTTCTTC.

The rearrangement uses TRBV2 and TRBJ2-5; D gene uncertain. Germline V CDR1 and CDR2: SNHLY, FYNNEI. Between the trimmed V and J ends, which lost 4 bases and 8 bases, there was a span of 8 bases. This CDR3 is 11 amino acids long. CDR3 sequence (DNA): TGTGCCAGCAGTGTGACGTTAACCCAGTACTTC. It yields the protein CASSVTLTQYF.

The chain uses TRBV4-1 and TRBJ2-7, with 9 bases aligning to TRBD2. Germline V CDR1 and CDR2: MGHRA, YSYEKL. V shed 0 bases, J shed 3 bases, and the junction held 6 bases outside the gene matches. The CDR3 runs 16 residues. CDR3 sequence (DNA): TGCGCCAGCAGCCAAGAGGGTCCACTAGCGGGCTACGAGCAGTACTTC. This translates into CASSQEGPLAGYEQYF.

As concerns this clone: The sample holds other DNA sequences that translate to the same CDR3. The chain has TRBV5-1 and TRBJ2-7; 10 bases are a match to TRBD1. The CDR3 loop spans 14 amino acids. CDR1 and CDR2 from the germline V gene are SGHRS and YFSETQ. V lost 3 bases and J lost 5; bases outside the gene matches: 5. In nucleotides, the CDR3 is TGCGCCAGCAGCTCGGGACAGGGGACCCACGAGCAGTACTTC. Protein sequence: CASSSGQGTHEQYF.

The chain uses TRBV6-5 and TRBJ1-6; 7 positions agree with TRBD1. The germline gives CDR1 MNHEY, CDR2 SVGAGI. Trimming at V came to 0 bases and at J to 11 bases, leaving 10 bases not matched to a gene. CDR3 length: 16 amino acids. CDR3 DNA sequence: TGTGCCAGCAGTTACTCGACTGCCCCAGGGGGAACACCCCTCCACTTT. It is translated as CASSYSTAPGGTPLHF.

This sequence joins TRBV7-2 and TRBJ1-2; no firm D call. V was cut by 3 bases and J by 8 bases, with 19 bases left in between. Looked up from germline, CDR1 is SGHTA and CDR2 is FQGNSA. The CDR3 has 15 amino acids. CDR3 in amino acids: CASSFSGSPPQGYTF. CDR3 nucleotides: TGTGCCAGCAGCTTTTCGGGTTCCCCCCCTCAGGGCTACACCTTC. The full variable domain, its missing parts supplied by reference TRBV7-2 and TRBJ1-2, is GAGVSQSPSNKVTEKGKDVELRCDPISGHTALYWYRQSLGQGLEFLIYFQGNSAPDKSGLPSDRFSAERTGGSVSTLTIQRTQQEDSAVYLCASSFSGSPPQGYTFGSGTRLTVV.

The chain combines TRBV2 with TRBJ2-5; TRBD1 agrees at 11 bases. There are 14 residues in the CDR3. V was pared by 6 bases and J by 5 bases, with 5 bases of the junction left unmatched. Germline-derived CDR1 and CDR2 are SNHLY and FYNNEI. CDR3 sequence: CASSGTGGQETQYF. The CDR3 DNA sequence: TGTGCCAGCAGCGGGACAGGGGGACAGGAGACCCAGTACTTC.

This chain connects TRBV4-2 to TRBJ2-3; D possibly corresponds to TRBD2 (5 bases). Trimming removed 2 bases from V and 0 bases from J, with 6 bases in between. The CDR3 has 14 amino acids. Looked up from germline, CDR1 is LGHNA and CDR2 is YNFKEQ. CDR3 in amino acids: CASSQRESTDTQYF. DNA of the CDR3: TGTGCCAGCAGCCAAAGGGAGAGCACAGATACGCAGTATTTT.

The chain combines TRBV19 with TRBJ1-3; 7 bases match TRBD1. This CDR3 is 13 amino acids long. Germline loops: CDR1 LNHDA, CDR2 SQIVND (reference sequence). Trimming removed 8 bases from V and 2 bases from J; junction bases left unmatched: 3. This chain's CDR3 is CASRTGTGNTIYF. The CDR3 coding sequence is TGTGCCAGTCGGACAGGAACTGGAAACACCATATATTTT.

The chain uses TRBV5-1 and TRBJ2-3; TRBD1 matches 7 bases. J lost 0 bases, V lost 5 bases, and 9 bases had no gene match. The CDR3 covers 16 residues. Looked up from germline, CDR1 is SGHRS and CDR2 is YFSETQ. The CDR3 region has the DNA TGCGCCAGCAGACCGACCGGGACAGCTAGCACAGATACGCAGTATTTT. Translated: CASRPTGTASTDTQYF.

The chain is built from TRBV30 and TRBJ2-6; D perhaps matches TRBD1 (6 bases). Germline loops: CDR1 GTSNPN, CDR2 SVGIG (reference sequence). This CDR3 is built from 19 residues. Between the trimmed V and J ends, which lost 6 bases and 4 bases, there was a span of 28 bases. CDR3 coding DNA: TGTGCCTGTACAGGGTTTCCGTCCGACTTTGTCTCGGGGGCCAACGTCCTGACTTTC. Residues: CACTGFPSDFVSGANVLTF.

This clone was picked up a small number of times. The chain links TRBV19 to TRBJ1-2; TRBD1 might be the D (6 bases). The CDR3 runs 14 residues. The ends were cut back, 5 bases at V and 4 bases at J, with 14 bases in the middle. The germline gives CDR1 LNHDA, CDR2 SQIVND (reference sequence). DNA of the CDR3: TGTGCCAGTAGTCTTCAGACAGGCCCCTATGGCTACACCTTC. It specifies CASSLQTGPYGYTF. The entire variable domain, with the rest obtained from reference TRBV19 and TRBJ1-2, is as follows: DGGITQSPKYLFRKEGQNVTLSCEQNLNHDAMYWYRQDPGQGLRLIYYSQIVNDFQKGDIAEGYSVSREKKESFPLTVTSAQKNPTAFYLCASSLQTGPYGYTFGSGTRLTVV.

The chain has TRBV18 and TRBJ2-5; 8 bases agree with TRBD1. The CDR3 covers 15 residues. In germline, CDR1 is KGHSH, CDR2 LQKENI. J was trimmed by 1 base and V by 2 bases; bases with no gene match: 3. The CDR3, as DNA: TGTGCCAGCTCACCAACACAGGGGGGCCAAGAGACCCAGTACTTC. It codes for CASSPTQGGQETQYF.

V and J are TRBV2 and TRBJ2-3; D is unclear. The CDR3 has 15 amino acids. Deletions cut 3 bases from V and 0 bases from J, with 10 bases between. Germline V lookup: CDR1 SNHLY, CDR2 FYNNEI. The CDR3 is CASSEPLLSTDTQYF. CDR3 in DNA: TGTGCCAGCAGTGAGCCCTTACTAAGCACAGATACGCAGTATTTT.

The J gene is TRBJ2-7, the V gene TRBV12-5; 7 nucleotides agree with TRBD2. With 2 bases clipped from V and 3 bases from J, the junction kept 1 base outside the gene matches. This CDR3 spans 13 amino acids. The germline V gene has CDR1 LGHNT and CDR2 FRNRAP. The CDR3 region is CASGLSGVYEQYF. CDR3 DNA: TGTGCTAGTGGTTTGAGCGGGGTCTACGAGCAGTACTTC.

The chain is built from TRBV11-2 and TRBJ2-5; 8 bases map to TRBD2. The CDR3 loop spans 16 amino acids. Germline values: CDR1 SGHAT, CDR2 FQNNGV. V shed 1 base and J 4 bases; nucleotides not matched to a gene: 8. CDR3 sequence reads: CASSLGASGSGETQYF. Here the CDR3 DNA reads TGTGCCAGCAGCTTAGGGGCCAGCGGGAGTGGAGAGACCCAGTACTTC.

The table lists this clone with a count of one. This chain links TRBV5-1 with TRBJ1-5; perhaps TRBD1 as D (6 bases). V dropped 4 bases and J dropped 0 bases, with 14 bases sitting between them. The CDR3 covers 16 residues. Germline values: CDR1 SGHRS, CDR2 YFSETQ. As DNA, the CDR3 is TGCGCCAGCAGCGTGGATACAGGGAATAGCAATCAGCCCCAGCATTTT. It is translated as CASSVDTGNSNQPQHF.

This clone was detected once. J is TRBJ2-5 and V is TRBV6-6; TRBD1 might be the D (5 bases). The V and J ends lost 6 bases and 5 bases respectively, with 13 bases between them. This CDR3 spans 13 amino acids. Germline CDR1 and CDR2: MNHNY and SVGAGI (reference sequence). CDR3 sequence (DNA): TGTGCCAGCAGCCTAGGGGTTATTGAGACCCAGTACTTC. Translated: CASSLGVIETQYF.

In DNA form, the CDR3 reads TGCGCCAGCAGCCAAACCGGGACAGATGGGGCTTGGTTGTTCTTT. Translation: CASSQTGTDGAWLFF. This chain connects TRBV4-3 to TRBJ1-1; 7 bases map to TRBD1. The CDR3 runs 15 residues. Trimming at V came to 2 bases and at J to 14 bases, leaving 17 bases not matched to a gene. Germline-derived CDR1 and CDR2 are LGHNA and YSLEER.

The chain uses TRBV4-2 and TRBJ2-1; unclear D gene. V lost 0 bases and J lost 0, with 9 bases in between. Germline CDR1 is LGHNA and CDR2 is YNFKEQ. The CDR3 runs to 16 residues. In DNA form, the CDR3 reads TGTGCCAGCAGCCAAGACCAAGCATACTCCTACAATGAGCAGTTCTTC. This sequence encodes CASSQDQAYSYNEQFF.

CDR3 in DNA: TGTGCCAGCCCCGGGCCGAGAAACACCATATATTTT. It is translated as CASPGPRNTIYF. The chain has TRBV21-1 and TRBJ1-3. TRBV21-1 represents a pseudogene. The CDR3 length is 12 residues.

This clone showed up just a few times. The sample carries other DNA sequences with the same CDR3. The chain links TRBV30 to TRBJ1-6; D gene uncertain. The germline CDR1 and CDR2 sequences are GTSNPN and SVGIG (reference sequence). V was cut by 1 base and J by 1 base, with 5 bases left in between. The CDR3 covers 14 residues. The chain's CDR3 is CAWSGGSYNSPLHF. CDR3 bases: TGTGCCTGGAGTGGAGGTTCCTATAATTCACCCCTCCACTTT.

The CDR3 sequence is CASSRPQTGSNEQFF. The CDR3 DNA reads as TGTGCCAGCAGCCGACCCCAAACCGGGAGCAATGAGCAGTTCTTC. The chain has TRBV7-2 and TRBJ2-1; a possible D gene is TRBD2 (6 bases). CDR3 length: 15 residues. Looked up from germline, CDR1 is SGHTA and CDR2 is FQGNSA. The V end was cut by 5 bases, the J end by 6 bases, with 17 bases between.

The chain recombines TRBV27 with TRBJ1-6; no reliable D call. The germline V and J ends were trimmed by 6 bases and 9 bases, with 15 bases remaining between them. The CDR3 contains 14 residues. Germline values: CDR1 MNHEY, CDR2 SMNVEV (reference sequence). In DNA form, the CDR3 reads TGTGCCAGCAGCCAAGGAGGACTCGCTTCACCCCTCCACTTT. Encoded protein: CASSQGGLASPLHF.

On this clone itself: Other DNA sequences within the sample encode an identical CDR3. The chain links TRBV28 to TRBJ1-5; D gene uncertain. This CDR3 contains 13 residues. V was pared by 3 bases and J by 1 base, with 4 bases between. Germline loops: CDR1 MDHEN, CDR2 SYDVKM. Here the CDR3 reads CASSLGSNQPQHF. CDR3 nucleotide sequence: TGTGCCAGCAGTTTGGGCAGCAATCAGCCCCAGCATTTT.

DNA for the CDR3: TGTGCCAGCACCCGTACAGGGTTAGAAGGCAATGAGCAGTTCTTC. Translation gives CASTRTGLEGNEQFF. The J gene is TRBJ2-1, the V gene TRBV6-5, with a tentative D call TRBD1 (6 bases). Deletions cut 7 bases from V and 6 bases from J, with 19 bases between. The CDR3 runs 15 residues. In germline, CDR1 is MNHEY, CDR2 SVGAGI.

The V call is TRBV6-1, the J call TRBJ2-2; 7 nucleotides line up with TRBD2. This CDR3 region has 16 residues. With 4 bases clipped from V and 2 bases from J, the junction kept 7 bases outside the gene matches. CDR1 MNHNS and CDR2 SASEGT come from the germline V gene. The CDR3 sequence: CASSGWLADNTGELFF. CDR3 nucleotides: TGTGCCAGCAGTGGTTGGCTAGCGGATAACACCGGGGAGCTGTTTTTT.

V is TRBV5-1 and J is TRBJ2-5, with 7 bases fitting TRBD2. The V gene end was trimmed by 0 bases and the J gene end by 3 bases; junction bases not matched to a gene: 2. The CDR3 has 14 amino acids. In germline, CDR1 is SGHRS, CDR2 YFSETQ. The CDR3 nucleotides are TGCGCCAGCAGCTTGGGGGACTACAAAGAGACCCAGTACTTC. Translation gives CASSLGDYKETQYF.